Listed below are T cell receptor beta chains from one sample, sequenced in a study of control samples from healthy donors and cancer patients. Measured with immunoSEQ multiplex PCR; TCRdb has only the in-frame clones, and not every one. The sample has around 140,000 clones, just under 90% seen once. Material for sequencing was PBMCs. These receptors were collected from a man in his fifties with head and neck cancer. CDR3s include the opening cysteine and the closing phenylalanine or tryptophan. The D gene is left open where the match is weak.

d_call j_call v_call cdr3_nt cdr3_aa
TRBD1 TRBJ1-6 TRBV9 TGTGCCAGCAGCGGTCCGACCGGGACAGAGAATTCACCCCTCCACTTT CASSGPTGTENSPLHF
TRBD1 TRBJ1-2 TRBV7-9 TGTGCCAGCAGCTTAATAACGTTTGGGACAGGGGAAGCTGGCTACACCTTC CASSLITFGTGEAGYTF
NA TRBJ1-5 TRBV12-5 TGTGCTAGTGGTTTGTGGGCAGGGAACTACAATCAGCCCCAGCATTTT CASGLWAGNYNQPQHF
TRBD2 TRBJ2-2 TRBV27 TGTGCCAGCAGTCCCCCCCTCGGGAGGGACGGGGAGCTGTTTTTT CASSPPLGRDGELFF
NA TRBJ2-1 TRBV11-3 TGTGCCAGCAGCTTAGAAAACCCTGGGGATGAGCAGTTCTTC CASSLENPGDEQFF
NA TRBJ1-4 TRBV4-1 TGCGCCAGCAGCCAAGTCGGGATTAATGAAAAACTGTTTTTT CASSQVGINEKLFF
TRBD2 TRBJ2-7 TRBV7-6 TGTGCCAGCAGTCAGGGACTAGCCCTCTCCTACGAGCAGTACTTC CASSQGLALSYEQYF
TRBD1 TRBJ2-7 TRBV7-8 TGTGCCAGCAGCTCCGGGACAGGGAGCGGCGAGCAGTACTTC CASSSGTGSGEQYF
TRBD1 TRBJ1-2 TRBV6-5 TGTGCCAGCAGTTACCGGGGGGACAGGGACCTCCTTTACGACACCTTC CASSYRGDRDLLYDTF
NA TRBJ1-2 TRBV27 TGTGCCAGCAGTTTAGCCAGGAACCTCTATGGCTACACCTTC CASSLARNLYGYTF